The source of this T cell receptor (beta chain) is a study of blood T cell repertoires in COVID-19. Seattle-derived patients entered the study during active infection and were followed longitudinally. This CDR3 spans 13 amino acids. Germline CDR1 and CDR2: SNHLY and FYNNEI. The trim removed 7 bases at V and 3 bases at J, leaving 5 bases unmatched. The data were produced by immunoSEQ multiplex PCR, yet TCRdb's version contains in-frame clones alone and is incomplete. The sample lists 270,000 or so clones, 90% seen once, with approximately 2.3% in the top ten. The TCR sequence derives from a woman aged 60 to 75 with COVID-19, enrolled during active disease. The genes are TRBV2 and TRBJ2-5, with 7 nucleotides matching TRBD1. Sample: peripheral blood. The CDR3: CASTGQLKETQYF. As DNA, the CDR3 is TGTGCCAGCACGGGACAGCTGAAAGAGACCCAGTACTTC.